The source of this T cell receptor (beta chain) is a study of CD8+CD57+ T cells in acquired aplastic anemia. Study background: Average DNA yield from sorted CD4+ and CD8+ cells was 3.2 ug.

On this clonotype: The antigen remains unidentified.

Broader study findings: Patients shared 25 to 35 CD8+ CDR3 sequences with controls.

The CDR3 consists of 14 residues. Germline values: CDR1 LNHNV, CDR2 YYDKDF (reference sequence). The J segment lost 1 base and the V segment lost 6 bases, leaving 3 bases of the junction unmatched. Patients chosen for sequencing had CD8+CD57+ cells that had expanded, as shown by flow cytometry. No patient had been given any therapy when blood was sampled. The use of genomic DNA as template underpinned the TCR beta VDJ and CDR3 profiling. TCRdb redid the calling of the reads with MiXCR, one entry per CDR3 protein. The sample carries 400,000 to 600,000 distinct CDR3 sequences, around 32% recorded once. J is TRBJ1-1 and V is TRBV15; 9 nucleotides align to TRBD1. The receptor was derived from a human donor with aplastic anemia. Sequencing was done on a sample of sorted CD4+, CD8+, or CD8+CD57+ T cells (not recorded which) from PBMCs. The CDR3 sequence: CATRGTGRNTEAFF. Written as DNA, the CDR3 is TGTGCCACCAGGGGGACAGGGAGGAACACTGAAGCTTTCTTT.